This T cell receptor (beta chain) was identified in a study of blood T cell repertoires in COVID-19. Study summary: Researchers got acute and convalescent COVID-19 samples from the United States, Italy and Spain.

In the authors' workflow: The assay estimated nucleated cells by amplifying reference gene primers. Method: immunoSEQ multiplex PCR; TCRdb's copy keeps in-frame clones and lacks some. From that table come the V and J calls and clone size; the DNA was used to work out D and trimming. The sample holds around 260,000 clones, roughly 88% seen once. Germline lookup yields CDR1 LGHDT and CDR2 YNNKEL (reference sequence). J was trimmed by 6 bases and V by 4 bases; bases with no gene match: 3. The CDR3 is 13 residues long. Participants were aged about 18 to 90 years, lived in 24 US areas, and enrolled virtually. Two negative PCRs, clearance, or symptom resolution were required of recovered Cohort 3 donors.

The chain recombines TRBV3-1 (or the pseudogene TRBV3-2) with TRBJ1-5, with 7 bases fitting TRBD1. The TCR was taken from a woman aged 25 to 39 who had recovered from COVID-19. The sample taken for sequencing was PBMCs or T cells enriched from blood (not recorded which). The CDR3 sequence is CASSPGGTQPQHF. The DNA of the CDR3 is TGTGCCAGCAGCCCAGGGGGTACTCAGCCCCAGCATTTT.